This entry lists 4 T cell receptor beta chains sequenced from one sample in a study of patients and donors after allogeneic stem cell transplantation. MiXCR, run by TCRdb on the RT-PCR reads, gives a single entry per CDR3 protein. The sample lists 70,000 to 75,000 distinct CDR3 sequences, about 26% occurring once. The sequenced sample was blood, either unsorted or a sorted T cell fraction (not recorded which). These receptors came from a human donor who was either an allogeneic HSCT recipient or a stem cell or donor lymphocyte infusion donor (not recorded which). It is not recorded whose cells these are; they may come from a transplant donor.

This clonotype was observed a few times. This rearrangement joins TRBV20-1 to TRBJ1-6; no definite D call. The CDR3 length is 13 residues. Germline V CDR1 and CDR2: DFQATT, SNEGSKA (reference sequence). V gave up 3 bases and J gave up 10 bases, with 13 bases separating them. The CDR3 bases are TGCAGTGCTAGTATGGAGGCGGGATCACCCCTCCACTTT. Protein sequence: CSASMEAGSPLHF.

This clonotype was recorded a few times. The V call is TRBV29-1, the J call TRBJ1-2, with D perhaps matching TRBD1 (5 bases). The CDR3 contains 13 residues. The ends were cut back, 2 bases at V and 3 bases at J, with 10 bases in the middle. CDR1 SQVTM and CDR2 ANQGSEA come from the germline V gene. This chain's CDR3 is CSVESQGDYGYTF. As DNA, the CDR3 is TGCAGCGTTGAAAGCCAGGGAGACTATGGCTACACCTTC.

The rearrangement uses TRBV12-3 or TRBV12-4 and TRBJ1-1; D gene unclear. V lost 3 bases and J 4 bases, leaving 15 bases between the germline ends. CDR3 length equals 15 residues. The CDR3 DNA reads as TGTGCCAGCAGTTTCCCGACGCGCACCGTCACTGAAGCTTTCTTT. Residues: CASSFPTRTVTEAFF.

This clonotype was found a few times. CDR3 region: CASSLEGTSFNEQFF. The CDR3 DNA is TGTGCCAGCAGCCTTGAAGGGACTAGCTTCAATGAGCAGTTCTTC. V gene TRBV11-3 combines with J gene TRBJ2-1, with 9 bases identical to TRBD2. Germline lookup yields CDR1 SGHNT and CDR2 YENEEA. J lost 6 bases, V lost 5 bases, and 8 bases had no gene match. The CDR3 spans 15 residues.